These 23 T cell receptor beta chains share one sample of origin, sequenced in a study of cytomegalovirus exposure and HLA in healthy donors. 60 Vbeta and 13 Jbeta primers were used in PCR. Clones were sequenced by immunoSEQ multiplex PCR, and TCRdb holds only the in-frame ones, with some missing. The table includes 150,000 to 200,000 clones, about 75% detected once. Material: PBMCs. The source is a male donor in good health and CMV-seropositive.

The chain links TRBV20-1 to TRBJ2-3; 7 nucleotides line up with TRBD2. CDR1 is DFQATT, CDR2 SNEGSKA, per germline (reference sequence). CDR3 length equals 10 residues. The CDR3 bases are TGCAGCCTCGGGGGGAATACGCAGTATTTT. Amino acid sequence: CSLGGNTQYF.

This clone was detected only once. The rearrangement uses TRBV18 and TRBJ2-4, with a possible D match to TRBD2 (5 bases). Trimming shortened V by 5 bases and J by 8 bases, and 7 bases separated the two germline ends. CDR1 is KGHSH, CDR2 LQKENI, per germline. This CDR3 region has 11 residues. For the CDR3, the DNA is TGTGCCAGCTCATCGAGGGACATTCAGTACTTC. Amino acids: CASSSRDIQYF.

The chain couples TRBV4-1 to TRBJ2-1, with TRBD2 identical over 9 bases. The CDR3 runs to 16 residues. Trimming at V came to 3 bases and at J to 4 bases, leaving 7 bases not matched to a gene. Germline CDR1 and CDR2: MGHRA and YSYEKL. In DNA form, the CDR3 reads TGCGCCAGCAGCCAGGACGGCCTAGCGGGATACAATGAGCAGTTCTTC. Translated, it gives CASSQDGLAGYNEQFF.

The chain joins TRBV11-2 to TRBJ1-1; D not resolved. The CDR3 consists of 14 residues. The germline gives CDR1 SGHAT, CDR2 FQNNGV. V lost 5 bases to trimming and J lost 4 bases, with 14 bases between them. The CDR3 reads CASSPWGGSTEAFF. The CDR3, as DNA: TGTGCCAGCAGCCCTTGGGGAGGGAGCACTGAAGCTTTCTTT.

The chain is built from TRBV5-1 and TRBJ2-1; D might be TRBD1 (7 bases). CDR1 and CDR2 from the germline V gene are SGHRS and YFSETQ. CDR3 size: 16 residues. Trimming stripped 0 bases from V and 1 base from J, with 11 bases between. The CDR3 sequence: CASSLAAGGSYNEQFF. DNA of the CDR3: TGCGCCAGCAGCTTGGCGGCAGGGGGGTCCTACAATGAGCAGTTCTTC.

The gene calls are TRBV2 and TRBJ1-6; D call uncertain. Germline loops: CDR1 SNHLY, CDR2 FYNNEI. This CDR3 has 15 amino acids. Trimming took 1 base from V and 3 from J, leaving 7 bases between them. The DNA of the CDR3 is TGTGCCAGCAGTGAAGGAGGGCTCTATAATTCACCCCTCCACTTT. Amino acids: CASSEGGLYNSPLHF.

J is TRBJ2-6 and V is TRBV28; D ambiguous. CDR1 is MDHEN, CDR2 SYDVKM, per germline. Trimming cost V 6 bases and J 1 base, with 7 bases left between them. This CDR3 is 14 amino acids long. DNA of the CDR3: TGTGCCAGCAGGGCCAGGTCTGGGGCCAACGTCCTGACTTTC. It codes for CASRARSGANVLTF. Filled out from reference TRBV28 and TRBJ2-6, the complete variable domain reads DVKVTQSSRYLVKRTGEKVFLECVQDMDHENMFWYRQDPGLGLRLIYFSYDVKMKEKGDIPEGYSVSREKKERFSLILESASTNQTSMYLCASRARSGANVLTFGAGSRLTVL.

The chain is built from TRBV29-1 and TRBJ2-3; weak D call: TRBD1 (5 bases). The length of the CDR3 is 12 residues. Germline lookup yields CDR1 SQVTM and CDR2 ANQGSEA. V was pared by 4 bases and J by 2 bases, with 7 bases between. In DNA form, the CDR3 reads TGCAGCGTTGGGACACCCACAGATACGCAGTATTTT. It is translated as CSVGTPTDTQYF.

This clone was counted between two and nine times. This chain connects TRBV4-1 to TRBJ1-2; TRBD1 might be the D (5 bases). The CDR3 totals 12 residues. The V and J ends lost 4 bases and 6 bases respectively, with 9 bases between them. Germline V lookup: CDR1 MGHRA, CDR2 YSYEKL. The DNA for the CDR3 is TGCGCCAGCAGCCCCCTAGGGGATGGCTACACCTTC. Protein: CASSPLGDGYTF.

As to this clone: Its ends do not fully match the called genes, so a read error is possible. The V and J genes are TRBV7-7 and TRBJ2-3; 7 bases are a match to TRBD1. The germline V gene encodes CDR1 SSHAT and CDR2 FNYEAQ (reference sequence). This CDR3 comprises 15 residues. The CDR3, as DNA: TGTGCTAGCAGCCTAGACAGGGCCCCCACAGATACGCAGTATTTT. Translating it yields CASSLDRAPTDTQYF.

The chain is built from TRBV2 and TRBJ1-2; D may be TRBD1 (6 bases). This CDR3 has 12 amino acids. Germline V gene sequence: CDR1 SNHLY, CDR2 FYNNEI. Trimming pared 8 bases from V and 7 bases from J, leaving 14 bases between. CDR3 amino acids: CASWGGAIGYTF. The CDR3 DNA follows: TGTGCCAGCTGGGGGGGGGCCATTGGCTACACCTTC. The full variable domain, completed using reference TRBV2 and TRBJ1-2, is EPEVTQTPSHQVTQMGQEVILRCVPISNHLYFYWYRQILGQKVEFLVSFYNNEISEKSEIFDDQFSVERPDGSNFTLKIRSTKLEDSAMYFCASWGGAIGYTFGSGTRLTVV.

The chain links TRBV27 to TRBJ1-1, with TRBD1 identical over 9 bases. Germline CDR1 reads MNHEY; CDR2 reads SMNVEV (reference sequence). V dropped 7 bases and J dropped 6; count of bases not matched to a gene: 12. CDR3 length: 15 residues. The CDR3 here is CASTSLRDRVSEAFF. The CDR3 DNA is TGTGCCAGCACCAGCCTCCGGGACAGGGTATCTGAAGCTTTCTTT.

The chain uses TRBV4-1 and TRBJ1-1; 8 bases map to TRBD1. V dropped 3 bases and J dropped 2; count of bases not matched to a gene: 5. The CDR3 runs to 15 residues. Germline V gene sequence: CDR1 MGHRA, CDR2 YSYEKL. The CDR3 DNA is TGCGCCAGCAGCCAGCCCCAGGGGGCTAACACTGAAGCTTTCTTT. This encodes CASSQPQGANTEAFF.

This chain uses TRBV5-1 with TRBJ2-3; TRBD1 might be the D (6 bases). This CDR3 has 17 residues. V lost 1 base and J 4 bases, leaving 19 bases between the germline ends. Germline V gene lookup returns CDR1 SGHRS and CDR2 YFSETQ. The CDR3 loop reads CASSLNSRGGGPDTQYF. In nucleotides, the CDR3 is TGCGCCAGCAGCTTGAATTCCAGGGGTGGTGGCCCAGATACGCAGTATTTT.

The V and J genes are TRBV30 and TRBJ2-7; D remains ambiguous. Germline CDR1 and CDR2: GTSNPN and SVGIG (reference sequence). The CDR3 is made up of 13 amino acids. With 0 bases removed from V and 5 bases from J, the gap between germline ends came to 11 bases. CDR3 protein: CAWSVTGSDEQYF. The CDR3 DNA reads as TGTGCCTGGAGTGTAACGGGTTCCGACGAGCAGTACTTC.

The chain is built from TRBV7-3 and TRBJ1-6; a possible D gene is TRBD1 (5 bases). The germline gives CDR1 SGHTA, CDR2 FQGTGA. The CDR3 sequence is 14 residues long. Trimming shortened V by 5 bases and J by 8 bases, and 13 bases separated the two germline ends. CDR3 sequence: CASSLAGPHSPLHF. In DNA form, the CDR3 reads TGTGCCAGCAGCCTGGCGGGGCCGCATTCACCCCTCCACTTT.

This chain joins TRBV9 and TRBJ2-7, with 7 bases that match TRBD2. V dropped 4 bases and J dropped 0; count of bases not matched to a gene: 7. This CDR3 has 15 residues. Germline CDR1 reads SGDLS; CDR2 reads YYNGEE. This CDR3 reads CASSPGAGSSYEQYF. CDR3 nucleotides: TGTGCCAGCAGCCCGGGAGCGGGGAGCTCCTACGAGCAGTACTTC.

This chain connects TRBV11-2 to TRBJ2-1; 8 bases match TRBD1. Germline values: CDR1 SGHAT, CDR2 FQNNGV. Trimming at V came to 5 bases and at J to 7 bases, leaving 4 bases not matched to a gene. The CDR3 loop spans 13 amino acids. The CDR3 sequence is CASSARQGNEQFF. CDR3 coding DNA: TGTGCCAGCAGCGCTAGACAGGGGAATGAGCAGTTCTTC.

The V and J genes are TRBV6-5 and TRBJ1-1, with D possibly matching TRBD1 (5 bases). Trimming pared 1 base from V and 3 bases from J, leaving 15 bases between. The CDR3 consists of 16 residues. From germline, CDR1 is MNHEY and CDR2 SVGAGI. The CDR3 is CASSYLPGLPYTEAFF. As DNA, the CDR3 is TGTGCCAGCAGTTACTTGCCGGGACTCCCCTACACTGAAGCTTTCTTT.

V and J are TRBV18 and TRBJ2-2; 7 bases fit TRBD1. V shed 6 bases and J 6 bases; nucleotides not matched to a gene: 13. CDR1 and CDR2 from the germline V gene are KGHSH and LQKENI. This CDR3 is built from 16 residues. The CDR3 spells CASSPLGTELAGELFF. CDR3 sequence (DNA): TGTGCCAGCTCGCCATTGGGGACAGAACTTGCCGGGGAGCTGTTTTTT.

V and J are TRBV19 and TRBJ1-2, with no clear D. V lost 5 bases to trimming and J lost 3 bases, with 10 bases between them. CDR1 is LNHDA and CDR2 is SQIVND in the germline V gene (reference sequence). The CDR3 totals 13 residues. The CDR3 sequence is CASSSREDYGYTF. The CDR3 coding sequence is TGTGCCAGTAGTTCTCGAGAGGACTATGGCTACACCTTC.

The V gene is TRBV7-3, the J gene TRBJ2-2, with 9 bases aligning to TRBD1. CDR3 size: 14 residues. V was pared by 5 bases and J by 6 bases, with 4 bases of the junction left unmatched. From germline, CDR1 is SGHTA and CDR2 FQGTGA. This CDR3 reads CASSPGTGSGELFF. The CDR3 bases are TGTGCCAGCAGCCCCGGGACAGGGTCCGGGGAGCTGTTTTTT. The full variable domain, its missing parts supplied by reference TRBV7-3 and TRBJ2-2, is GAGVSQTPSNKVTEKGKYVELRCDPISGHTALYWYRQSLGQGPEFLIYFQGTGAADDSGLPNDRFFAVRPEGSVSTLKIQRTERGDSAVYLCASSPGTGSGELFFGEGSRLTVL.

V and J are TRBV11-2 and TRBJ1-1; D gene unclear. This CDR3 is 13 amino acids long. Germline V gene data show CDR1 as SGHAT and CDR2 as FQNNGV. V lost 1 base to trimming and J lost 5 bases, with 8 bases between them. The CDR3 here is CASSLGERTEAFF. Here the CDR3 DNA reads TGTGCCAGCAGCTTAGGGGAGAGAACTGAAGCTTTCTTT.